The TCR beta chain described here comes from a study of shared clonotypes between healthy human individuals. Cells designated naive CD8 were CD45RO-negative and were positively selected for CCR7, with terminally differentiated effector memory CD45RA+ cells excluded. The study enrolled healthy HIV-negative adults without recent acute infections or vaccinations as donors. Study-level results: As a rule, naive subsets had a larger estimated richness than memory subsets.

Repertoires were generated with immunoSEQ multiplex PCR, while TCRdb's copy carries only in-frame clones and drops some. This table has around 640,000 clones, around 96% appearing once. Concerning this clone: As yet, its antigen is unknown.

The TCR sequence derives from a woman aged 25 to 39 in good health. Material: naive CD8+ T cells sorted from blood.

CDR3 nucleotide sequence: TGTGCCAGCAGAGGAACGGGACTCGCGAAAGAGACCCAGTACTTC. Translation gives CASRGTGLAKETQYF. The chain combines TRBV5-6 with TRBJ2-5; possible D gene TRBD2, 6 bases. The CDR3 totals 15 residues. Germline values: CDR1 SGHDT, CDR2 YYEEEE. V lost 5 bases to trimming and J lost 3 bases, with 17 bases between them.